What follows are 26 T cell receptor beta chains derived from one specimen sequenced in a study of blood T cell repertoires in COVID-19. Repertoires were generated with immunoSEQ multiplex PCR, while TCRdb's copy carries only in-frame clones and drops some. The sample includes 200,000 or so clones, around 84% of them seen just once. Sequenced material: peripheral blood. The receptors shown here come from a woman older than 75 with COVID-19, enrolled during active disease.

The J gene is TRBJ1-4, the V gene TRBV7-9, with 9 bases lining up with TRBD1. The J segment lost 4 bases and the V segment lost 1 base, leaving 7 bases of the junction unmatched. The CDR3 is 17 residues long. Germline CDR1 SEHNR, CDR2 FQNEAQ (reference sequence). The CDR3 spells CASSLGDRAGRNEKLFF. CDR3 coding DNA: TGTGCCAGCAGCTTAGGGGACAGGGCGGGCCGTAATGAAAAACTGTTTTTT.

The chain employs TRBV7-8 and TRBJ1-2; D is unclear. Germline-derived CDR1 and CDR2 are SGHVS and FQNEAQ. V lost 2 bases, J lost 2 bases, and 21 bases lay in between. This CDR3 region has 18 residues. The CDR3 loop reads CASSLISGSGLENYGYTF. The CDR3 nucleotides read TGTGCCAGCAGCTTAATCTCGGGGTCTGGGTTGGAGAACTATGGCTACACCTTC. The full variable domain, its missing parts supplied by reference TRBV7-8 and TRBJ1-2, is GAGVSQSPRYKVAKRGQDVALRCDPISGHVSLFWYQQALGQGPEFLTYFQNEAQLDKSGLPSDRFFAERPEGSVSTLKIQRTQQEDSAVYLCASSLISGSGLENYGYTFGSGTRLTVV.

This clone was detected once. The CDR3 spells CAWRNSLNTEAFF. CDR3 DNA sequence: TGTGCCTGGAGAAACAGTCTGAACACTGAAGCTTTCTTT. This rearrangement joins TRBV30 to TRBJ1-1, with D uncertain. The CDR3 covers 13 residues. Trimming removed 3 bases at V and 0 bases at J, with 8 bases between. The V gene's germline CDR1 is GTSNPN and CDR2 SVGIG (reference sequence).

As concerns this clone: Distinct nucleotide sequences in the sample also encode this CDR3. The chain links TRBV5-1 to TRBJ1-5; TRBD1 aligns across 7 bases. CDR3 length: 15 amino acids. V was clipped by 0 bases and J by 2 bases; unmatched bases: 2. Per germline, CDR1 SGHRS and CDR2 YFSETQ. The CDR3 bases are TGCGCCAGCAGCTTGGAGGGGGCAGGCAATCAGCCCCAGCATTTT. It translates to CASSLEGAGNQPQHF. Drawing the rest from reference TRBV5-1 and TRBJ1-5, the complete variable domain is KAGVTQTPRYLIKTRGQQVTLSCSPISGHRSVSWYQQTPGQGLQFLFEYFSETQRNKGNFPGRFSGRQFSNSRSEMNVSTLELGDSALYLCASSLEGAGNQPQHFGDGTRLSIL.

Points on this clone: Other DNA variants within this sample encode the same CDR3. The CDR3: CASSLTGTSYNEQFF. The CDR3 bases are TGCGCCAGCAGTCTGACAGGGACATCCTACAATGAGCAGTTCTTC. The chain has TRBV5-1 and TRBJ2-1; TRBD1 matches at 7 bases. Trimming took 5 bases from V and 1 from J; bases not matched to a gene: 6. This CDR3 is built from 15 residues. In germline, CDR1 is SGHRS, CDR2 YFSETQ.

The chain employs TRBV28 and TRBJ2-7, with 10 bases that match TRBD2. This CDR3 spans 14 amino acids. The germline V gene has CDR1 MDHEN and CDR2 SYDVKM. V dropped 5 bases and J dropped 1; count of bases not matched to a gene: 2. CDR3 sequence reads: CASSLSGGSYEQYV. CDR3 coding DNA: TGTGCCAGCAGTCTTAGCGGGGGGTCCTACGAGCAGTACGTC.

J is TRBJ2-1 and V is TRBV7-2, with D possibly matching TRBD2 (7 bases). Germline assignment: CDR1 SGHTA and CDR2 FQGNSA. This CDR3 comprises 15 residues. Trimming took off 8 bases at V and 6 bases at J, with 20 bases between the two ends. DNA of the CDR3: TGTGCCAGCGGCGGTCGGGGGGCCGGCGGCAATGAGCAGTTCTTC. Its translation is CASGGRGAGGNEQFF.

This chain uses TRBV21-1 with TRBJ1-6; TRBD1, the table's D call, lacks a check against the DNA. TRBV21-1 represents a pseudogene. The CDR3 has 20 amino acids. The CDR3 here is CASSKGPRGTGAPRDSPLHF. CDR3 DNA: TGTGCCAGCAGCAAAGGGCCCCGTGGGACAGGGGCTCCGAGGGATTCACCCCTCCACTTT.

V gene TRBV7-2 combines with J gene TRBJ2-1; the match to TRBD2 covers 12 bases. The CDR3 is made up of 14 amino acids. V was clipped by 5 bases and J by 8 bases; unmatched bases: 4. Germline V gene sequence: CDR1 SGHTA, CDR2 FQGNSA. CDR3 DNA: TGTGCCAGCAGCCCTAGCGGGGGGGCCTATGAGCAGTTCTTC. It is translated as CASSPSGGAYEQFF.

The rearrangement links TRBV4-1 to TRBJ2-1; 13 positions agree with TRBD2. V trimming: 4 bases; J trimming: 8 bases; junction bases outside the gene matches: 5. From germline, CDR1 is MGHRA and CDR2 YSYEKL. The CDR3 consists of 15 residues. The DNA of the CDR3 is TGCGCCAGCAGCCCGACTAGCGGGGGGTTGGATGAGCAGTTCTTC. Translation gives CASSPTSGGLDEQFF.

The V and J genes are TRBV27 and TRBJ2-6, with a possible D match to TRBD1 (5 bases). This CDR3 comprises 20 residues. V lost 5 bases, J lost 2 bases, and 25 bases lay in between. Germline V gives CDR1 MNHEY, CDR2 SMNVEV (reference sequence). The CDR3 is CASSRQIPRVTAAGANVLTF. CDR3 DNA sequence: TGTGCCAGCAGTAGACAGATTCCAAGAGTCACGGCCGCTGGGGCCAACGTCCTGACTTTC.

The CDR3 DNA reads TGCGCCAGCAGCGAACAGGGGAGGACTGAAGCTTTCTTT. Its translation is CASSEQGRTEAFF. The chain combines TRBV5-1 with TRBJ1-1; 7 positions agree with TRBD1. V was clipped by 4 bases and J by 5 bases; unmatched bases: 5. The CDR3 extends over 13 amino acids. Germline V lookup: CDR1 SGHRS, CDR2 YFSETQ.

The V gene is TRBV9, the J gene TRBJ1-1; 11 positions match TRBD1. After removal of 3 bases from V and 8 bases from J, the junction contained 9 bases not matched to a gene. Germline CDR1 is SGDLS and CDR2 is YYNGEE. CDR3 length: 15 amino acids. The CDR3 DNA follows: TGTGCCAGCAGCGCCACAGGACAGGGGGCTCGGGAAGCTTTCTTT. As protein: CASSATGQGAREAFF.

V usage is TRBV19 and J usage is TRBJ1-2, with D unclear. This CDR3 contains 15 residues. The V gene's germline CDR1 is LNHDA and CDR2 SQIVND (reference sequence). The V end lost 4 bases, the J end lost 4 bases, and 16 bases lay between the germline ends. The CDR3 protein is CASSTDIPSGYGYTF. The CDR3 coding sequence is TGTGCCAGTAGTACCGACATTCCTTCAGGCTATGGCTACACCTTC.

This clone was found once. This chain uses TRBV7-2 with TRBJ1-1; D might be TRBD1 (5 bases). There are 14 residues in the CDR3. V was shortened by 1 base and J by 2 bases, with 8 bases between the two germline ends. CDR1 is SGHTA and CDR2 is FQGNSA in the germline V gene. CDR3 region: CASSLVTGNTEAFF. As DNA, the CDR3 is TGTGCCAGCAGCTTAGTAACAGGCAACACTGAAGCTTTCTTT.

The V call is TRBV28, the J call TRBJ1-2, with D tentatively TRBD1 (5 bases). The V end was cut by 2 bases, the J end by 8 bases, with 12 bases between. CDR3 length equals 13 residues. Germline lookup yields CDR1 MDHEN and CDR2 SYDVKM. The CDR3, as DNA: TGTGCCAGCAGTTTAGGGACTGATTCGGGCTACACCTTC. This sequence encodes CASSLGTDSGYTF.

The chain is built from TRBV6-6 and TRBJ2-5, with 7 bases that match TRBD2. Looked up from germline, CDR1 is MNHNY and CDR2 is SVGAGI (reference sequence). V trimming: 0 bases; J trimming: 1 base; junction bases outside the gene matches: 2. This CDR3 is 15 amino acids long. This chain's CDR3 is CASSYSPSGQETQYF. The CDR3 bases are TGTGCCAGCAGTTACTCGCCTAGCGGCCAAGAGACCCAGTACTTC.

The chain carries TRBV5-1 and TRBJ2-3; 7 bases agree with TRBD1. CDR1 SGHRS and CDR2 YFSETQ come from the germline V gene. This CDR3 comprises 14 residues. V gave up 7 bases and J gave up 3 bases; unmatched junction bases: 8. The CDR3 sequence is CASRQGVTTDTQYF. The CDR3 nucleotides are TGCGCCAGCCGACAGGGTGTGACGACAGATACGCAGTATTTT.

This chain links TRBV27 with TRBJ2-7; 13 bases fit TRBD2. The CDR3 sequence is 15 residues long. After removal of 5 bases from V and 2 bases from J, the junction contained 3 bases not matched to a gene. Germline CDR1 reads MNHEY; CDR2 reads SMNVEV (reference sequence). The CDR3, as DNA: TGTGCCAGCAGTATGGGACTAGCGGGGACCTACGAGCAGTACTTC. Translated: CASSMGLAGTYEQYF.

This chain joins TRBV11-3 and TRBJ2-3, with D tentatively TRBD2 (6 bases). The V and J ends lost 6 bases and 5 bases respectively, with 6 bases between them. The CDR3 is made up of 11 amino acids. Germline V gene sequence: CDR1 SGHNT, CDR2 YENEEA. The CDR3 nucleotides are TGTGCCAGCAGGGGGGGAGATACGCAGTATTTT. Protein: CASRGGDTQYF. Supplemented by reference TRBV11-3 and TRBJ2-3, the full variable domain reads EAGVVQSPRYKIIEKKQPVAFWCNPISGHNTLYWYLQNLGQGPELLIRYENEEAVDDSQLPKDRFSAERLKGVDSTLKIQPAELGDSAVYLCASRGGDTQYFGPGTRLTVL.

Here the CDR3 reads CASSIGRRTSNYGYTF. CDR3 DNA: TGTGCCAGTAGTATAGGTAGGCGGACTTCTAACTATGGCTACACCTTC. The chain couples TRBV19 to TRBJ1-2; D uncertain. The CDR3 consists of 16 residues. Germline CDR1 LNHDA, CDR2 SQIVND (reference sequence). V dropped 1 base and J dropped 0 bases, with 12 bases sitting between them.

The CDR3 protein is CASSPGQLLNQPQHF. For the CDR3, the DNA is TGTGCCAGCAGTCCAGGACAGCTCCTAAATCAGCCCCAGCATTTT. The chain couples TRBV28 to TRBJ1-5; D possibly corresponds to TRBD1 (6 bases). This CDR3 comprises 15 residues. Between the trimmed V and J ends, which lost 5 bases and 4 bases, there was a span of 15 bases. Germline V gene sequence: CDR1 MDHEN, CDR2 SYDVKM.

The rearrangement uses TRBV7-2 and TRBJ2-1, with TRBD2 matching 8 bases. Losses at the gene ends were 2 bases for V and 6 bases for J; bases not matched to a gene: 6. Germline V gene data show CDR1 as SGHTA and CDR2 as FQGNSA. CDR3 length equals 15 residues. CDR3 residues: CASSLMLAGSNEQFF. DNA for the CDR3: TGTGCCAGCAGCTTAATGTTAGCGGGGAGCAATGAGCAGTTCTTC.

This chain joins TRBV7-9 and TRBJ2-2, with TRBD1 matching over 9 bases. CDR3 length equals 16 residues. The germline V gene encodes CDR1 SEHNR and CDR2 FQNEAQ (reference sequence). Trimming at V came to 5 bases and at J to 4 bases, leaving 8 bases not matched to a gene. The CDR3 loop reads CASSNRDRDRTGELFF. The CDR3 DNA reads as TGTGCCAGCAGCAACCGGGACAGGGATCGCACCGGGGAGCTGTTTTTT.

This clone was recorded once. This sequence joins TRBV10-3 and TRBJ2-3; TRBD2 matches at 9 bases. This CDR3 contains 15 residues. Germline V gives CDR1 ENHRY, CDR2 SYGVKD. V was pared by 7 bases and J by 0 bases, with 5 bases of the junction left unmatched. This CDR3 reads CAINSGGYSTDTQYF. For the CDR3, the DNA is TGTGCCATCAACAGCGGGGGGTATAGCACAGATACGCAGTATTTT.

Points on this clone: Because the CDR3 is missing its conserved closing phenylalanine or tryptophan, this is likely a read error. The chain uses TRBV10-1 and TRBJ1-6; no firm D call. Between the trimmed V and J ends, which lost 7 bases and 5 bases, there was a span of 6 bases. This CDR3 has 12 residues. CDR1 and CDR2 from the germline V gene are WNHNN and SYGVQD (reference sequence). The CDR3 here is CASITNNSPLHL. CDR3 coding DNA: TGCGCCAGCATTACTAATAATTCACCCCTCCACCTT.